Given below is one TCR beta chain in context. The antigen remains undetermined. The authors ran a second PCR of about 7 to 11 cycles using a sample-barcoded 5' primer and a J-beta primer mix. TCRdb used MiXCR to reprocess the 5' RACE reads, holding one entry per CDR3 protein. The data contain about 760,000 distinct CDR3 sequences, 45% to 70% of them singletons. The sample belongs to a study of blood T cells in healthy people across ages. Study-level results: Unsorted PBMC input precluded a conclusive naive versus antigen-experienced comparison.

Total RNA extraction produced at least 5 micrograms (per sample) for the study. The CDR3 spans 17 residues. Germline CDR1 reads SSHAT; CDR2 reads FNYEAQ (reference sequence). The V gene lost 1 base and the J gene lost 0 bases, with 10 bases spanning the gap. The V and J genes are TRBV7-7 and TRBJ2-6; perhaps D is TRBD1 or TRBD2 (5 bases each). The sample consisted of blood. The TCR originated in a man in his forties in good health. CDR3 bases: TGTGCCAGCAGCTTAGGTCTCGGGACCTCTGGGGCCAACGTCCTGACTTTC. This gives the protein CASSLGLGTSGANVLTF.